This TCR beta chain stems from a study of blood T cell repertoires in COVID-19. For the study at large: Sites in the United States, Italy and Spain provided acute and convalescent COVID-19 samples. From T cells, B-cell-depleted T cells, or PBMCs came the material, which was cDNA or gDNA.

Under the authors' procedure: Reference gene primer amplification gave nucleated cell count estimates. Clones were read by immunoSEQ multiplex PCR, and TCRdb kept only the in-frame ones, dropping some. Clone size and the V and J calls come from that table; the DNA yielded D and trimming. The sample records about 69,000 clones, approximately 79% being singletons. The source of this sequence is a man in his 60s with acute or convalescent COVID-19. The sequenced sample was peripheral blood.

CDR3 sequence: CASSPRLLAGGSDTQYF. The CDR3 DNA reads as TGTGCCAGCAGCCCTCGACTCCTAGCGGGGGGGTCAGATACGCAGTATTTT. The chain carries TRBV3-1 (or the pseudogene TRBV3-2) and TRBJ2-3; 12 nucleotides align to TRBD2. The germline V gene encodes CDR1 LGHDT and CDR2 YNNKEL (reference sequence). V dropped 4 bases and J dropped 4; count of bases not matched to a gene: 9. The CDR3 runs to 17 residues.